This T cell receptor beta chain derives from a study of blood T cell repertoires in COVID-19. Study-level information: T cells, B-cell-depleted T cells, or PBMCs supplied cDNA or gDNA.

Germline assignment: CDR1 MDHEN and CDR2 SYDVKM. Trimming took 3 bases from V and 3 from J, leaving 14 bases between them. The CDR3 loop spans 15 amino acids. Assay used: immunoSEQ multiplex PCR; TCRdb lists only in-frame clones, some missing. This table has about 230,000 clones, 65% to 90% appearing once. The rearrangement uses TRBV28 and TRBJ1-1; D remains ambiguous. The sequence was collected from a woman in her 50s with acute or convalescent COVID-19. The specimen sequenced was peripheral blood. CDR3 protein: CASSFDHSSHTEAFF. The CDR3 bases are TGTGCCAGCAGTTTTGATCACTCCTCGCACACTGAAGCTTTCTTT.